This T cell receptor beta chain was sequenced for a study of T-cell reconstitution after alpha-beta-depleted transplantation in children. V lost 12 bases to trimming and J lost 1 base, with 17 bases between them. The V gene's germline CDR1 is KGHDR and CDR2 SFDVKD. This CDR3 is built from 15 residues. Unique molecular identifiers were used in preparing the TCRbeta library. TCRdb passed the PCR reads through MiXCR, listing each CDR3 protein once. The sample records over 70,000 distinct CDR3 sequences, more than 7% being singletons. This clonotype occurred many times. Sequences were derived from PBMCs from the stem cell graft donor, sampled from the stem cell graft. This chain connects TRBV24-1 to TRBJ2-2, with D perhaps TRBD2 (6 bases). This receptor was taken from a human donor who donated a stem cell graft to a child with congenital amegakaryocytic thrombocytopenia. CDR3 in DNA: TGTGCCGTCGGGGGAGCGGGCCTGAACACCGGGGAGCTGTTTTTT. This encodes CAVGGAGLNTGELFF.